Listed below are T cell receptor beta chains from one sample, sequenced in a study of response to subunit inactivated influenza vaccine. Using its own MiXCR run on the RT-PCR reads, TCRdb lists one record per CDR3 protein. The sample consists of about 480,000 distinct CDR3 sequences, 11% of them appearing once. The sample consisted of PBMCs from blood, taken roughly 47 days after vaccination. Receptor source: a man between 50 and 59 years old who received an inactivated influenza vaccine. CDR3s include the opening cysteine and the closing phenylalanine or tryptophan. Each record gives: D gene, clone size, V gene, J gene, CDR3 DNA, CDR3 protein. The D gene is left open where the match is weak. Clone size is shown for a subset of rows, as once, few, many or a class of expanded clone.

>-|many|TRBV7-9|TRBJ2-7
TGTGCCAGCAGCTTAGGGGACGAGCAGTACTTC
CASSLGDEQYF
>-|few|TRBV20-1|TRBJ1-2
TGCAGTGCTCCTTCAGACTATGGCTACACCTTC
CSAPSDYGYTF
>TRBD2|few|TRBV24-1|TRBJ2-3
TGTGCCACCAGTTTAGCGGGGATTACAGATACGCAGTATTTT
CATSLAGITDTQYF
>-|-|TRBV20-1|TRBJ2-3
TGCAGTGCTAGATTTCCGGGCGGACCAGATACGCAGTATTTT
CSARFPGGPDTQYF
>-|many|TRBV6-1|TRBJ2-5
TGTGCCTCCGCCGGGGAGACCCAGTACTTC
CASAGETQYF
>TRBD2|-|TRBV6-2/TRBV6-3|TRBJ2-1
TGTGCCAGCAGTTACCCTGGGACTAGTAGTGAGCAGTTCTTC
CASSYPGTSSEQFF
>TRBD1|many|TRBV10-3|TRBJ2-4
TGTGCCATCAGAGGACAGGGCCAAAACATTCAGTACTTC
CAIRGQGQNIQYF
>TRBD1|many|TRBV6-1|TRBJ2-1
TGTGCCAGCAGGGAAGACAGGGGGGCCTACAATGAGCAGTTCTTC
CASREDRGAYNEQFF
>-|-|TRBV20-1|TRBJ2-7
TGCAGTGCTAGAGCTAGCTTTCGGTGGGGTAAAGACGAGCAGTACTTC
CSARASFRWGKDEQYF
>-|-|TRBV7-8|TRBJ1-1
TGTGCCAGCAGCCCATACCCCTACAACACTGAAGCTTTCTTT
CASSPYPYNTEAFF
>-|many|TRBV4-3|TRBJ2-3
TGCGCCAGCAGCCAAGAACAGGGTTGGACAGATACGCAGTATTTT
CASSQEQGWTDTQYF
>TRBD2|-|TRBV20-1|TRBJ2-5
TGCAGTGTTTTGCAGGCTAGCGGGAGGGTGACCCAGTACTTC
CSVLQASGRVTQYF
>TRBD2|few|TRBV4-1|TRBJ2-1
TGCGCCAGCAGCCAAGTTGCGGGGGGTGACCCCGGTGAGCAGTTCTTC
CASSQVAGGDPGEQFF
>-|-|TRBV3-1|TRBJ2-3
TGTGCCAGCAGCCAAGATCGGACATCCCTGGGCACAGATACGCAGTATTTT
CASSQDRTSLGTDTQYF
>-|many|TRBV5-1|TRBJ2-1
TGCGCCAGCAGCTTGGCCGGAGGGGATAGCGGTTATGAGCAGTTCTTC
CASSLAGGDSGYEQFF
>-|-|TRBV7-2|TRBJ2-1
TGTGCCAGCAGGAGACTTCTTAGACCGGACAATGAGCAGTTCTTC
CASRRLLRPDNEQFF
>-|few|TRBV28|TRBJ2-7
TGTGCCAGCAGCCTCGGGGAGACACCTCAGTACGAGCAGTACTTC
CASSLGETPQYEQYF
>-|-|TRBV4-1|TRBJ2-5
TGCGCCAGCAGCCACCCATCACCGGGAACCGAAGAGACCCAGTACTTC
CASSHPSPGTEETQYF
>-|many|TRBV29-1|TRBJ2-5
TGCAGCGTTGCTCGGGGGGCTAGGTTAGAGACCCAGTACTTC
CSVARGARLETQYF
>TRBD2|-|TRBV7-9|TRBJ2-3
TGTGCCAGCAGCCCTGCCCTAGCGGGATTGAGGGCAGATACGCAGTATTTT
CASSPALAGLRADTQYF
>-|few|TRBV5-1|TRBJ2-2
TGCGCCAGCAGCCCAGATCTAGTCACCGGGGAGCTGTTTTTT
CASSPDLVTGELFF
>-|many|TRBV6-1|TRBJ2-7
TGTGCCAGCAGCCGGACTCTCCTAAGCTCCTACGAGCAGTACTTC
CASSRTLLSSYEQYF
>TRBD2|few|TRBV4-3|TRBJ2-1
TGCGCCAGCAGCCAAAGCCCCCCGACTAGCGGGGGGGCGAATGAGCAGTTCTTC
CASSQSPPTSGGANEQFF
>-|-|TRBV7-9|TRBJ1-1
TGTGCCAGCAGGTCCGGGACAAACATGAACACTGAAGCTTTCTTT
CASRSGTNMNTEAFF
>TRBD2|few|TRBV7-6|TRBJ2-7
TGTGCCAGCAGCCCGGGGACTAGTGCCGACGAGCAGTACTTC
CASSPGTSADEQYF
>-|few|TRBV6-1|TRBJ2-1
TGTGCCAGCAGTGAAGAGGGCAGGGGCGGAGGGGAGCAGTTCTTC
CASSEEGRGGGEQFF
>-|few|TRBV5-1|TRBJ2-6
TGCGCCAGCAGCCGTAACGCAGGGTTTGGTACTGGGGCCAACGTCCTGACTTTC
CASSRNAGFGTGANVLTF
>-|once|TRBV28|TRBJ2-7
TGTGCCAGCAGCCCTGGGTGGACAAGAGCCTACGAGCAGTACTTC
CASSPGWTRAYEQYF
>-|once|TRBV30|TRBJ2-1
TGTGCCTGGAGTGTAATTCGCAATGAGCAGTTCTTC
CAWSVIRNEQFF
>-|-|TRBV3-1|TRBJ1-4
TGTGCCAGCAGCCACGCCGGGACCGCAACTAATGAAAAACTGTTTTTT
CASSHAGTATNEKLFF
>-|many|TRBV5-8|TRBJ2-2
TGTGCCAGCAGCTTGGCACAGAACACCGGGGAGCTGTTTTTT
CASSLAQNTGELFF
>-|few|TRBV7-2|TRBJ2-7
TGTGCCAGCAGCTTAGCGCTGGTGGGGGGGCTTGGTTCCTACGAGCAGTACTTC
CASSLALVGGLGSYEQYF
>-|-|TRBV27|TRBJ2-7
TGTGCCAGCACGCGTGGTCCAGGGTCCTACGAGCAGTACTTC
CASTRGPGSYEQYF
>TRBD1|few|TRBV5-1|TRBJ2-5
TGCGCCAGCAGCTTCGGTGGGGGACAGTATGAGACCCAGTACTTC
CASSFGGGQYETQYF
>-|-|TRBV20-1|TRBJ1-5
TGCAGTGCTTTCGGGACCCGAGGGAATCAGCCCCAGCATTTT
CSAFGTRGNQPQHF
>-|-|TRBV7-6|TRBJ2-7
TGTGCCAGCAGCTTCAGAGGGGTGTTCCCCTACGAGCAGTACTTC
CASSFRGVFPYEQYF
>TRBD1|many|TRBV4-1|TRBJ1-1
TGCGCCAGCAGCTCCACAGGGGGGACGAACACTGAAGCTTTCTTT
CASSSTGGTNTEAFF
>TRBD2|many|TRBV9|TRBJ2-5
TGTGCCAGCAGCGAAACTAGCGGACAAGAGACCCAGTACTTC
CASSETSGQETQYF
>-|few|TRBV9|TRBJ2-1
TGTGCCAGCAGCGTTGGGGTGAGCTCCTACAATGAGCAGTTCTTC
CASSVGVSSYNEQFF